This T cell receptor (beta chain) derives from a study of cytomegalovirus exposure and HLA in healthy donors. Primers included in the PCR were 60 Vbeta and 13 Jbeta primers. The method was immunoSEQ multiplex PCR; TCRdb's version includes in-frame clones alone and lacks a portion of them. The sample includes about 160,000 clones, approximately 82% of them seen just once. CDR3 size: 15 residues. Per germline, CDR1 SGHTA and CDR2 FQGNSA. V lost 1 base and J lost 4, with 11 bases in between. In regard to this clone: Other DNA sequences in this sample translate to the same CDR3.

The sequenced material came from PBMCs. The receptor was derived from a male donor in good health and CMV-seropositive. V and J are TRBV7-2 and TRBJ2-1; perhaps TRBD2 as D (6 bases). CDR3 in amino acids: CASSLGSEGYNEQFF. DNA for the CDR3: TGTGCCAGCAGCTTAGGATCGGAGGGTTACAATGAGCAGTTCTTC.